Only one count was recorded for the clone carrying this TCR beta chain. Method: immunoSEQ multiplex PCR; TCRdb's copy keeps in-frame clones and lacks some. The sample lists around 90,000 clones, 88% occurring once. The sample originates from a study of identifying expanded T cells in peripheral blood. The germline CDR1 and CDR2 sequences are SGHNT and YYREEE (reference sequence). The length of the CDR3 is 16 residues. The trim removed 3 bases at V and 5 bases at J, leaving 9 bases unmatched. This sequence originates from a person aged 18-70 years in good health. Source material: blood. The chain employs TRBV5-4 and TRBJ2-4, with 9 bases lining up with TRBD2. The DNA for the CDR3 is TGTGCCAGCAGCTCCCTGACTAGCGGTAGACAAAACATTCAGTACTTC. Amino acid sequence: CASSSLTSGRQNIQYF.